This T cell receptor beta chain stems from a study of shared clonotypes between healthy human individuals. Study-level background: Samples came from two female and a few male donors aged 18 to 49.

This CDR3 is 15 amino acids long. Trimming shortened V by 0 bases and J by 0 bases, and 9 bases separated the two germline ends. Germline V gene sequence: CDR1 ENHRY, CDR2 SYGVKD. Naive CD8 cells lacked CD45RO, underwent positive selection for CCR7 and left out terminally differentiated effector memory CD45RA+ cells. This table comes from immunoSEQ multiplex PCR, and its TCRdb copy is limited to in-frame clones, with some not included. This table holds roughly 770,000 clones, about 96% found once. The chain couples TRBV10-3 to TRBJ2-7, with D possibly TRBD1 on 6 matching bases. Sequencing was done on a sample of naive CD8+ T cells sorted from blood. The receptor was derived from a man younger than 45 in good health. The CDR3: CAISESNRVSYEQYF. Here the CDR3 DNA reads TGTGCCATCAGTGAGTCGAACAGGGTCTCCTACGAGCAGTACTTC.